This record looks at one TCR beta chain sequence and its context. Its antigen is not identified. This CDR3 contains 15 residues. Germline V gene data show CDR1 as SGHRS and CDR2 as YFSETQ. Trimming pared 4 bases from V and 1 base from J, leaving 9 bases between. The sample is drawn from a study of CD8+CD57+ T cells in acquired aplastic anemia. As for the study in general: An average of around 3.5 ug of DNA was obtained from sorted CD4+ and CD8+ cells. Findings and limits, study-wide: Controls did not differ significantly from patients in CD8+ Simpson's diversity.

Those patients picked for sequencing had displayed CD8+CD57+ cell expansion on flow cytometry. Patient blood was sampled before any therapy had been received. According to the study, genomic DNA was the template for TCR beta VDJ and CDR3 profiling. MiXCR, applied by TCRdb to the reads, yields one record per CDR3 protein. The sample yields about 160,000 distinct CDR3 sequences, roughly 48% seen once. Sequenced input: sorted CD4+, CD8+, or CD8+CD57+ T cells (not recorded which) from PBMCs. This receptor was taken from a human donor with aplastic anemia. The genes are TRBV5-1 and TRBJ2-6, with D uncertain. The CDR3 loop reads CASSGQRSGANVLTF. In nucleotides, the CDR3 is TGCGCCAGCAGCGGCCAGCGTTCTGGGGCCAACGTCCTGACTTTC. Combining the CDR3 with reference TRBV5-1 and TRBJ2-6 gives the whole variable domain KAGVTQTPRYLIKTRGQQVTLSCSPISGHRSVSWYQQTPGQGLQFLFEYFSETQRNKGNFPGRFSGRQFSNSRSEMNVSTLELGDSALYLCASSGQRSGANVLTFGAGSRLTVL.